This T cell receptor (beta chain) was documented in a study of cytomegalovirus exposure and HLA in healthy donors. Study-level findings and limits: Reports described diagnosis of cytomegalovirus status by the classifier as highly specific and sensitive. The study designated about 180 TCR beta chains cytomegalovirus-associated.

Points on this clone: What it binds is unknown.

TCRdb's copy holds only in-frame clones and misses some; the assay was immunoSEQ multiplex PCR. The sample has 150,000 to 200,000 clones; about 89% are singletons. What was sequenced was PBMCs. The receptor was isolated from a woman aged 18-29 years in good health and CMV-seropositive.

CDR3 nucleotide sequence: TGTGCCATCAGTGAGAGGGTGCTGGGGGGGCCCTCCTACGAGCAGTACTTC. It is translated as CAISERVLGGPSYEQYF. The chain couples TRBV10-3 to TRBJ2-7; tentatively, D is TRBD2 (7 bases). Trimming took off 2 bases at V and 0 bases at J, with 17 bases between the two ends. The length of the CDR3 is 17 residues. The germline V gene has CDR1 ENHRY and CDR2 SYGVKD.